Listed here are 9 T cell receptor beta chains from one sample, sequenced in a study of T cells in Graves' hyperthyroidism and ophthalmopathy (dated by TCRdb to 2018 to 2020). The library was obtained by multiplex PCR. The reads were generated on an Illumina HiSeq 2000. Amplification of TCR beta CDR3 regions was carried out from RNA transcripts. The TCR CDR3 was subjected to a first round of RT-PCR using the HTBI primer set and the Qiagen OneStep RT-PCR kit. TCRdb reprocessing: public reads trimmed at Q25 with fastp, clones called with MiXCR, in-frame beta chains kept. CDR3 protein duplicates are merged, each entry listing the most common genes and DNA. This sample gives 40,000 to 65,000 distinct CDR3 sequences in total; less than 60% of them show up just once. Roughly 9.7% of the sample is in the top ten clones. Input material: blood. The receptors originated from a woman in her forties or fifties with Graves' ophthalmopathy.

This clonotype was observed a handful of times. The V and J genes are TRBV27 and TRBJ2-1; D is undetermined. The germline CDR1 and CDR2 sequences are MNHEY and SMNVEV (reference sequence). The ends were cut back, 6 bases at V and 4 bases at J, with 19 bases in the middle. The CDR3 contains 16 residues. CDR3 DNA sequence: TGTGCCAGCAGCCCCCGGCAGGATGGCCTATACAATGAGCAGTTCTTC. It specifies CASSPRQDGLYNEQFF.

J is TRBJ2-1 and V is TRBV24-1; a possible D gene is TRBD1 (5 bases). This CDR3 is 15 amino acids long. V gave up 1 base and J gave up 5 bases, with 11 bases separating them. Germline V gene sequence: CDR1 KGHDR, CDR2 SFDVKD. CDR3 in DNA: TGTGCCACCAGTGATTTCAGGGTCACCCACAATGAGCAGTTCTTC. Encoded protein: CATSDFRVTHNEQFF.

V is TRBV10-3 and J is TRBJ1-5, with unresolved D. V was clipped by 3 bases and J by 11 bases, with 23 bases between them. CDR3 length equals 16 residues. CDR1 and CDR2 (germline): ENHRY, SYGVKD. The CDR3 nucleotides read TGTGCCATCAGTGATACACCGGGCACCGGCGGAGAGACCCAGCATTTT. As protein: CAISDTPGTGGETQHF.

Of note for this clonotype: This may come from a read error, since a much larger clone is one base off. This chain uses TRBV3-1 with TRBJ1-5, with a possible D match to TRBD1 (6 bases). This CDR3 region has 14 residues. CDR1 and CDR2 (germline): LGHDT, YNNKEL (reference sequence). CDR3 DNA: TGTGTCAGCAGCCCTACAGGGTCCCGTCAGCCCCAGCATTTT. The encoded protein is CVSSPTGSRQPQHF.

This clonotype was observed many times. The rearrangement links TRBV6-1 to TRBJ2-1; D is unresolved. Between the trimmed V and J ends, which lost 0 bases and 4 bases, there was a span of 10 bases. Germline assignment: CDR1 MNHNS and CDR2 SASEGT. This CDR3 region has 15 residues. CDR3 residues: CASSEALSRYNEQFF. Written as DNA, the CDR3 is TGTGCCAGCAGTGAAGCGCTTAGCCGTTACAATGAGCAGTTCTTC.

V gene TRBV5-5 combines with J gene TRBJ2-7; 9 bases match TRBD1. Per germline, CDR1 SGHKS and CDR2 YYEKEE (reference sequence). The CDR3 spans 15 residues. V lost 2 bases, J lost 2 bases, and 5 bases stayed unmatched. The CDR3 nucleotides read TGTGCCAGCAGCTTCCCGGGACAGGGCCCCTACGAGCAGTACTTC. This sequence encodes CASSFPGQGPYEQYF.

This clonotype was observed many times. The chain uses TRBV24-1 and TRBJ2-3; 9 nucleotides line up with TRBD1. Germline CDR1 KGHDR, CDR2 SFDVKD. This CDR3 comprises 17 residues. The V gene end was trimmed by 3 bases and the J gene end by 1 base; junction bases not matched to a gene: 7. The CDR3 DNA reads TGTGCCACCAGTGATCTCAACCGGGACAGGGGCACAGATACGCAGTATTTT. This encodes CATSDLNRDRGTDTQYF.

By sample fraction, this clonotype is medium-sized. V gene TRBV29-1 combines with J gene TRBJ2-7; 8 bases match TRBD1. The germline V gene has CDR1 SQVTM and CDR2 ANQGSEA. The CDR3 totals 13 residues. With V trimmed by 4 bases and J by 1 base, 3 bases remained unmatched. CDR3 DNA sequence: TGCAGCGTTGTGGACAGGGAATCCTACGAGCAGTACTTC. This sequence encodes CSVVDRESYEQYF.

This clonotype was observed at least ten times. This chain connects TRBV5-6 to TRBJ2-5, with TRBD1 identical over 7 bases. Trimming at V came to 0 bases and at J to 5 bases, leaving 1 base not matched to a gene. Germline lookup yields CDR1 SGHDT and CDR2 YYEEEE. This CDR3 is 13 amino acids long. The CDR3 region has the DNA TGTGCCAGCAGCTTGGTACAGGGGGAGACCCAGTACTTC. This sequence encodes CASSLVQGETQYF.